The TCR beta chain described here comes from a study of OX40 agonist ivuxolimab in advanced cancers. The overall study: Dose-escalation patients' cancers were hepatocellular carcinoma, melanoma, renal cell or head and neck cancer. Study results and limitations: CD4+ and CD8+ T cells in blood underwent clonal expansion by week 6 at 0.1 to 3.0 mg/kg. Among T cells, CD8+ cells averaged more expanded clones than CD4+ cells.

Using immunoSEQ multiplex PCR, the repertoire was profiled, and TCRdb retains in-frame clones only, with some absent. Altogether approximately 79,000 clones are present, around 86% being singletons, with the ten largest covering roughly 2.5%. The germline V gene encodes CDR1 MNHEY and CDR2 SVGAGI. CDR3 size: 14 residues. Germline trimming cut 5 bases from V and 4 bases from J; bases unmatched to any gene: 6. Autoimmune disease history or systemic immunosuppression excluded patients. Worth noting for this clone: No antigen is known for it.

The material sequenced was CD4+ or CD8+ T cells sorted from blood, taken in a trial of the OX40 agonist ivuxolimab. V usage is TRBV6-5 and J usage is TRBJ1-2; 8 positions match TRBD1. The source is an adult with an advanced solid tumor such as melanoma, head and neck, liver or kidney cancer. The DNA for the CDR3 is TGTGCCAGCAGTGGGGACAGGATGGGCTATGGCTACACCTTC. It specifies CASSGDRMGYGYTF.